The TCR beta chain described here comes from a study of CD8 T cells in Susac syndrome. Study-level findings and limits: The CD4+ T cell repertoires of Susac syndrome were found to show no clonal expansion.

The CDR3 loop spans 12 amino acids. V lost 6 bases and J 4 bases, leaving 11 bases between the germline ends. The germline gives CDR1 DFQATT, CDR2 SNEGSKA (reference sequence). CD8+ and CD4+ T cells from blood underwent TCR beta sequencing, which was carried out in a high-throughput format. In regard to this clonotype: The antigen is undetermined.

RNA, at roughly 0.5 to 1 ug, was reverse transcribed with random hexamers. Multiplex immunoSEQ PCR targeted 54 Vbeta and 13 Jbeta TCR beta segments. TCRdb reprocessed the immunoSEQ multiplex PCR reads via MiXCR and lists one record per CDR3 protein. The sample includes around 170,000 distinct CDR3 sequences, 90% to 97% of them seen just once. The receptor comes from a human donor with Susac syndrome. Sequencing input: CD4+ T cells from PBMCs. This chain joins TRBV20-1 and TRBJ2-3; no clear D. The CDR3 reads CSASVWPDTQYF. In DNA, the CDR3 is TGCAGTGCCTCGGTCTGGCCAGATACGCAGTATTTT.